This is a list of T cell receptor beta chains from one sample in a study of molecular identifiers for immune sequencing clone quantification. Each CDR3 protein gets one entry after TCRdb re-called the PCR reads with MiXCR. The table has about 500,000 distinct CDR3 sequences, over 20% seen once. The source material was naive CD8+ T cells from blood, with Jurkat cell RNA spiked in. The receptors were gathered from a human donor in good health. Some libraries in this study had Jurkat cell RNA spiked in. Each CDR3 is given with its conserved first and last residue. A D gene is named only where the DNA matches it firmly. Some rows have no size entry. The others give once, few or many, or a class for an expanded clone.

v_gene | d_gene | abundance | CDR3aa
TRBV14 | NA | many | CASSQDLTEDRNSPLHF
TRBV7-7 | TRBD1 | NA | CASSQGQGPANEQFF
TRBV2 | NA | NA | CAIRPVSYEQYF
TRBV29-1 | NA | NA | CSVNPGVNTEAFF
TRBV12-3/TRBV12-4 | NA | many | CASRWGDTEAFF
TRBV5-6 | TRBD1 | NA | CASRPYSLGTGSYNEQFF
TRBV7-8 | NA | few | CASSLDVTFGEKLFF
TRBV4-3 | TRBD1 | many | CASRGQPNTEAFF
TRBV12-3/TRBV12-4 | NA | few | CASRGDNYEQYF
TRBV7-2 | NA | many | CASSRYTGNTEAFF
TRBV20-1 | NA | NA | CSARDRQIQETQYF
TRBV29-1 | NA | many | CSVKPGSTTEAFF
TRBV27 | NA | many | CASSPGLNTGELFF
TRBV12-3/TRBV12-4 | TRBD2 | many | CASSSRTSGVGADTQYF
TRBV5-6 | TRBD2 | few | CASSYGTSGFYQETQYF
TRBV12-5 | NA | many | CASGPPEKDTQYF
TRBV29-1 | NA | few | CSVPDGGGDTQYF
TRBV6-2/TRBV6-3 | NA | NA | CASSYSGRAFEQYF
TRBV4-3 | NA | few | CASSQVEAETQYF
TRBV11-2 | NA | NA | CASSRPRGGPTNYGYTF
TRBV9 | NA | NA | CASSVVPESDTQYF
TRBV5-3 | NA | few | CASSLVSPNTEAFF
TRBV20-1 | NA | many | CSSEGYNIQYF
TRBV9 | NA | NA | CASSVNSVNTEAFF
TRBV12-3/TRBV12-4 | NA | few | CASRPTRDRLRNQPQHF
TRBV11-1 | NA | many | CASSPMFRADQPQHF
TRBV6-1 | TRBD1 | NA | CASSDPGQGVSYEQYF
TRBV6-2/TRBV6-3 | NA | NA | CASRKQGPDAQYF
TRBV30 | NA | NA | CAWSPQGNEQFF
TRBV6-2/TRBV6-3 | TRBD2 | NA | CASSSLAGGATDTQYF
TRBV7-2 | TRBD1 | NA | CASSPEGTDNEKLFF
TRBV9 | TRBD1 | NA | CASRPAGGRTGGGYTF
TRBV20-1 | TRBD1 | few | CSAYRGNEQFF
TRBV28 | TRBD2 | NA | CASSLLAGGSHF
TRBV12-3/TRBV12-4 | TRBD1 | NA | CASSSDRGRLFF
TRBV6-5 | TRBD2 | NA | CASSYWTSGSYEQYF
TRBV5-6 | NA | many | CASSLKSSYEQYF
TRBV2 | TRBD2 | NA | CASSRSGIFYEQYF
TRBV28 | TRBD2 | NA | CASSQRLAYSYEQYF
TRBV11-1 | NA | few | CASSPKDVWSDTEAFF